Reported below is one T cell receptor (beta chain). No antigen is known for it. These data are taken from a study of PD-L1 blockade in urothelial cancer. Across the whole study: Analyses used blood from 3 weeks (second dose) and 6 weeks after treatment start. Overall study findings and caveats: Those with durable benefit had larger increases in tumor-associated blood clones at 3 weeks.

This CDR3 is 13 amino acids long. Germline V CDR1 and CDR2: MRHNA, SNTAGT. The V and J ends lost 8 bases and 4 bases, in that order; junction bases with no gene match: 8. Profiling relied on immunoSEQ multiplex PCR, and the TCRdb table lists in-frame clones only, not all of them. The table lists 40,000 to 60,000 clones, roughly 78% of them singletons. Stated time point: pretreatment peripheral blood. Each patient presented with locally advanced or metastatic urothelial carcinoma. This TCR was sampled from a man aged 65 to 85 with urothelial cancer. Sequencing used PBMCs, obtained around atezolizumab (anti-PD-L1) treatment. This rearrangement joins TRBV6-4 to TRBJ2-7, with 7 bases aligning to TRBD1. The CDR3 protein is CASRLGQLYEQYF. The CDR3 DNA follows: TGTGCCAGCCGCCTGGGACAGCTTTACGAGCAGTACTTC.